This passage covers 7 T cell receptor beta chains from one sample sequenced in a study of read filtering for tumor transcriptome and immune sequencing. From about 0.4 ug of RNA, a library with molecular barcoded alpha/delta and beta/gamma adaptors was made. TCRdb re-called the reads through MiXCR, storing one row per CDR3 protein. Of about 38,000 distinct CDR3 sequences in the sample, approximately 14% were seen once. The sequenced sample was a population of CD138-negative cells sorted from bone marrow. The receptor set was obtained from a donor over 35 with multiple myeloma.

This clonotype was observed a few times. This sequence joins TRBV12-3 or TRBV12-4 and TRBJ2-7, with 7 bases aligning to TRBD1. J lost 2 bases, V lost 0 bases, and 1 base had no gene match. The length of the CDR3 is 14 residues. The CDR3 sequence: CASSLADRTYEQYF. The CDR3 DNA reads as TGTGCCAGCAGTTTAGCGGACAGGACCTACGAGCAGTACTTC.

V is TRBV3-1 and J is TRBJ1-2; D gene ambiguous. This CDR3 contains 15 residues. Trimming cost V 3 bases and J 4 bases, with 15 bases left between them. CDR1 and CDR2 from the germline V gene are LGHDT and YNNKEL (reference sequence). In DNA form, the CDR3 reads TGTGCCAGCAGCCATCACCTCCGGGCGAGCTATGGCTACACCTTC. Protein sequence: CASSHHLRASYGYTF. The full variable domain, rest sourced from reference TRBV3-1 and TRBJ1-2, is DTAVSQTPKYLVTQMGNDKSIKCEQNLGHDTMYWYKQDSKKFLKIMFSYNNKELIINETVPNRFSPKSPDKAHLNLHINSLELGDSAVYFCASSHHLRASYGYTFGSGTRLTVV.

This clonotype came up many times. The chain recombines TRBV20-1 with TRBJ2-5; 12 positions agree with TRBD2. The V gene end was trimmed by 0 bases and the J gene end by 5 bases; junction bases not matched to a gene: 7. Germline CDR1 is DFQATT and CDR2 is SNEGSKA (reference sequence). The CDR3 covers 16 residues. The CDR3 nucleotides read TGCAGTGCTAGAGAGCCGCTAGCGGGGGGGCGTGAGACCCAGTACTTC. It is translated as CSAREPLAGGRETQYF.

The sample holds many counts of this clonotype. The rearrangement joins TRBV5-1 to TRBJ1-1; D gene unclear. The germline CDR1 and CDR2 sequences are SGHRS and YFSETQ. The CDR3 length is 14 residues. V gave up 1 base and J gave up 5 bases, with 12 bases separating them. CDR3 in amino acids: CASSLWRAGTEAFF. The CDR3 bases are TGCGCCAGCAGCTTGTGGAGGGCGGGTACTGAAGCTTTCTTT.

This clonotype showed up many times. A much larger clone lies one base from this, so it may be a read error. The chain carries TRBV18 and TRBJ1-1; D not certain. Trimming stripped 3 bases from V and 1 base from J, with 15 bases between. This CDR3 comprises 16 residues. The germline V gene encodes CDR1 KGHSH and CDR2 LQKENI. CDR3 sequence: CASSPLPLRQNTEAFF. CDR3 in DNA: TGTGCCAGCTCACCCCTCCCACTGCGCCAGAACACTGAAGCTTTCTTT. The full variable domain, rest sourced from reference TRBV18 and TRBJ1-1, is NAGVMQNPRHLVRRRGQEARLRCSPMKGHSHVYWYRQLPEEGLKFMVYLQKENIIDESGMPKERFSAEFPKEGPSILRIQQVVRGDSAAYFCASSPLPLRQNTEAFFGQGTRLTVV.

With respect to this clonotype: A much more abundant neighbour one base away suggests this may be a read error. The chain joins TRBV12-3 or TRBV12-4 to TRBJ1-3; D remains unclear. This CDR3 region has 14 residues. CDR3 sequence reads: CASSFQSSGNTIHF. In nucleotides, the CDR3 is TGTGCCAGCAGTTTTCAGAGCTCTGGAAACACCATACATTTT.

This clonotype has a count of ten or more. V gene TRBV19 combines with J gene TRBJ1-4; no reliable D call. V was cut by 7 bases and J by 8 bases, with 14 bases left in between. Germline V gene data show CDR1 as LNHDA and CDR2 as SQIVND (reference sequence). CDR3 length equals 13 residues. CDR3 residues: CASTSNLMEKLFF. The CDR3 DNA follows: TGTGCCAGTACTTCCAACCTCATGGAAAAACTGTTTTTT. The variable domain in full, completed from reference TRBV19 and TRBJ1-4, reads DGGITQSPKYLFRKEGQNVTLSCEQNLNHDAMYWYRQDPGQGLRLIYYSQIVNDFQKGDIAEGYSVSREKKESFPLTVTSAQKNPTAFYLCASTSNLMEKLFFGSGTQLSVL.